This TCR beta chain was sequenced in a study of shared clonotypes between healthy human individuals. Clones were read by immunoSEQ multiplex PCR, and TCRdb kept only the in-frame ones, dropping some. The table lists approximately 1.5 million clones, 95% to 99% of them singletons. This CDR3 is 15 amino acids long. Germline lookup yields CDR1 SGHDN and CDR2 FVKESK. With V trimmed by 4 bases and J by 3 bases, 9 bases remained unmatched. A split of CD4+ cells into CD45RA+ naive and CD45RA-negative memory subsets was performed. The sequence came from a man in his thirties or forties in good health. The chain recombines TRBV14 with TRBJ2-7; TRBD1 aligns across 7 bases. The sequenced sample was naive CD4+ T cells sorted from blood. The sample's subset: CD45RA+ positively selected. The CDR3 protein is CASSPKSYRGYEQYF. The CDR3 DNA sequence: TGTGCCAGCAGCCCTAAGAGTTACAGGGGCTACGAGCAGTACTTC.